This T cell receptor (beta chain) derives from a study of beta chain features in type 1 diabetes. About the study: Age, gender, cell numbers and subset yield matched between patients and controls.

This CDR3 has 14 residues. The J segment lost 0 bases and the V segment lost 4 bases, leaving 4 bases of the junction unmatched. Germline V gene data show CDR1 as SQVTM and CDR2 as ANQGSEA. Every bit of the isolated RNA underwent reverse transcription, so sequencing read expressed TCRB transcripts. Clones were read by immunoSEQ multiplex PCR, and TCRdb kept only the in-frame ones, dropping some. The table includes 250,000 to 400,000 clones, around 13% detected once. The sequence derives from a man between 25 and 39 years old in good health. The V gene is TRBV29-1, the J gene TRBJ2-3; 7 bases fit TRBD1. What was sequenced was central memory CD4+ T cells from blood. CDR3 sequence reads: CSVVVRGSTDTQYF. The CDR3 bases are TGCAGCGTTGTGGTCAGGGGGAGCACAGATACGCAGTATTTT.